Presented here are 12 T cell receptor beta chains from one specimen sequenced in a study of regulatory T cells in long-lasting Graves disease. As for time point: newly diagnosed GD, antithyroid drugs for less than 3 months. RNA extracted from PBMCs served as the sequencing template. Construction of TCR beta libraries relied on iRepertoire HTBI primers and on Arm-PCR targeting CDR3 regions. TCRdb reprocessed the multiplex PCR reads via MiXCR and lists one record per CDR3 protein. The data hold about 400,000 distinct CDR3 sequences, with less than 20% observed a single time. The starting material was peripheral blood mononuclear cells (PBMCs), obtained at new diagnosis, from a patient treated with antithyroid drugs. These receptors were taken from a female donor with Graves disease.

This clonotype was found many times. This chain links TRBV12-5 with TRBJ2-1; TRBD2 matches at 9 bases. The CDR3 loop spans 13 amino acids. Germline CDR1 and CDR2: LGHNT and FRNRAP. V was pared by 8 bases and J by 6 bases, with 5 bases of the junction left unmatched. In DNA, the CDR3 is TGTGCTAGTTCCCTAGCGGGACTCAATGAGCAGTTCTTC. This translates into CASSLAGLNEQFF.

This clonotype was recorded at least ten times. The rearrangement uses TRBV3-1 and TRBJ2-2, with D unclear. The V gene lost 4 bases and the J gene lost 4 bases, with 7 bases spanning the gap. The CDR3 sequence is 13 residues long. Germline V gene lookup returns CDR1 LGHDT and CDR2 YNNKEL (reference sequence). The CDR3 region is CASSPDLTGELFF. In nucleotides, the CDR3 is TGTGCCAGCAGCCCGGACCTCACCGGGGAGCTGTTTTTT. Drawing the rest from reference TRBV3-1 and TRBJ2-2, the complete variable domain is DTAVSQTPKYLVTQMGNDKSIKCEQNLGHDTMYWYKQDSKKFLKIMFSYNNKELIINETVPNRFSPKSPDKAHLNLHINSLELGDSAVYFCASSPDLTGELFFGEGSRLTVL.

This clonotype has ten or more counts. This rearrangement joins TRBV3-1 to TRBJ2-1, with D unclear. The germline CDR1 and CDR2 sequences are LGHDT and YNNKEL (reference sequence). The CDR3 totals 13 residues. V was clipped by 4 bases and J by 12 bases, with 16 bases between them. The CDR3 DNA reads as TGTGCCAGCAGCCCTCCGCCCCCTAGTGGGCAGTTCTTC. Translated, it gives CASSPPPPSGQFF.

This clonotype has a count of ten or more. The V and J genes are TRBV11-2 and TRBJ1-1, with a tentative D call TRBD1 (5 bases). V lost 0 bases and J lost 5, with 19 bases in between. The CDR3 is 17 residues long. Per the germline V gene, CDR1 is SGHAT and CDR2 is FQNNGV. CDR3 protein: CASSLDRAAGWTTEAFF. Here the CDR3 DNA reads TGTGCCAGCAGCTTAGATCGGGCGGCAGGGTGGACGACTGAAGCTTTCTTT. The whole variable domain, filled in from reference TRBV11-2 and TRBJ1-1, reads EAGVAQSPRYKIIEKRQSVAFWCNPISGHATLYWYQQILGQGPKLLIQFQNNGVVDDSQLPKDRFSAERLKGVDSTLKIQPAKLEDSAVYLCASSLDRAAGWTTEAFFGQGTRLTVV.

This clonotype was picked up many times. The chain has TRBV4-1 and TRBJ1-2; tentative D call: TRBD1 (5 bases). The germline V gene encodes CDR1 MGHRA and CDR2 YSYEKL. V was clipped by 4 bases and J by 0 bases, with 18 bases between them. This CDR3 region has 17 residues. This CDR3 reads CASSRMGGFEANYGYTF. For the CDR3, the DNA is TGCGCCAGCAGCCGGATGGGGGGGTTCGAAGCTAACTATGGCTACACCTTC.

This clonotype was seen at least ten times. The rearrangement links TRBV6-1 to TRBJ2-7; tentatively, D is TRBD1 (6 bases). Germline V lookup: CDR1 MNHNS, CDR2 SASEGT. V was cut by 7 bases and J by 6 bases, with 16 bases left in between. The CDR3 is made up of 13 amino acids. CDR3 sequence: CASKGSGDREQYF. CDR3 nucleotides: TGTGCCAGCAAGGGTTCAGGGGATCGCGAGCAGTACTTC.

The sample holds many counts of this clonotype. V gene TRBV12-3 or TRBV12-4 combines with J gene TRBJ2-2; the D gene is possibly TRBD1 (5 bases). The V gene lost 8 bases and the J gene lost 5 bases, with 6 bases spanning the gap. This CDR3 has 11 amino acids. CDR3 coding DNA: TGTGCCAGCCAGGGAACCGGGGAGCTGTTTTTT. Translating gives CASQGTGELFF.

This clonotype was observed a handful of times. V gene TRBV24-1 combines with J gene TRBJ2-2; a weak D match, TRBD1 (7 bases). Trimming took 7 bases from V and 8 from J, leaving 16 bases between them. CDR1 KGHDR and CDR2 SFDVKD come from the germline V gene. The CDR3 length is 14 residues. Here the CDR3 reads CATRRTGGTGELFF. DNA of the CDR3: TGTGCCACCAGGAGGACAGGAGGGACGGGGGAGCTGTTTTTT.

The CDR3 region is CASSGDPRDREATGELFF. For the CDR3, the DNA is TGTGCCAGCAGCGGCGACCCTCGAGACAGGGAGGCCACCGGGGAGCTGTTTTTT. V gene TRBV7-3 combines with J gene TRBJ2-2; possibly TRBD1 for D (7 bases). With 5 bases removed from V and 4 bases from J, the gap between germline ends came to 23 bases. The CDR3 is made up of 18 amino acids. CDR1 and CDR2 from the germline V gene are SGHTA and FQGTGA. The full variable domain, its missing parts supplied by reference TRBV7-3 and TRBJ2-2, is GAGVSQTPSNKVTEKGKYVELRCDPISGHTALYWYRQSLGQGPEFLIYFQGTGAADDSGLPNDRFFAVRPEGSVSTLKIQRTERGDSAVYLCASSGDPRDREATGELFFGEGSRLTVL.

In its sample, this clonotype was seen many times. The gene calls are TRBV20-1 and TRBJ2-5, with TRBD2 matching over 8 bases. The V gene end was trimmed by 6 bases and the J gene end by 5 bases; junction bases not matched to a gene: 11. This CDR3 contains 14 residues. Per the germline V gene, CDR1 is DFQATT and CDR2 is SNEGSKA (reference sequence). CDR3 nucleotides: TGCAGTGCCAACGAAGGACTAGCCGGGGAGACCCAGTACTTC. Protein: CSANEGLAGETQYF.

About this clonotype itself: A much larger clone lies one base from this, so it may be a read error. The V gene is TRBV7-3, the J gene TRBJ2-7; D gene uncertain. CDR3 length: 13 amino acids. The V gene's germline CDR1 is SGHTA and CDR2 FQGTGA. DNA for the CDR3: TGTGTCAGCAGCGTTACGAGCTCCTACGAGCAGTACTTC. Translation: CVSSVTSSYEQYF.

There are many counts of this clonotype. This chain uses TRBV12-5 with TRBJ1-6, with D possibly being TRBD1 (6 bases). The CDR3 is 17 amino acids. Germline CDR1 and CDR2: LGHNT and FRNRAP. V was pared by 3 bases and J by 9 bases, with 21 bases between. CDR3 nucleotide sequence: TGTGCTAGTGGTTTCACGCTGCAGGGGAAAGGAATTTCACCCCTCCACTTT. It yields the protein CASGFTLQGKGISPLHF.